The 6 T cell receptor beta chains below all came from one sample that was sequenced in a study of cytomegalovirus exposure and HLA in healthy donors. PCR employed 60 Vbeta and 13 Jbeta primers. The repertoire was sequenced with immunoSEQ multiplex PCR; TCRdb's copy has only in-frame clones and lacks some. This table holds 190,000 or so clones, around 86% found once. Source material: PBMCs. The receptors originated from a woman in her forties or fifties in good health and CMV-seropositive.

This sequence joins TRBV12-5 and TRBJ2-5; 8 nucleotides line up with TRBD1. Germline values: CDR1 LGHNT, CDR2 FRNRAP. The J segment lost 4 bases and the V segment lost 6 bases, leaving 4 bases of the junction unmatched. This CDR3 is 13 amino acids long. This CDR3 reads CASGIQGGETQYF. The CDR3 coding sequence is TGTGCTAGTGGCATACAGGGGGGAGAGACCCAGTACTTC.

The CDR3 sequence: CASSVVTSGGTQYF. CDR3 in DNA: TGTGCCAGCAGCGTAGTTACTAGCGGGGGGACGCAGTATTTT. This chain connects TRBV9 to TRBJ2-3, with 12 bases identical to TRBD2. This CDR3 has 14 amino acids. CDR1 and CDR2 (germline): SGDLS, YYNGEE. V dropped 0 bases and J dropped 9; count of bases not matched to a gene: 2.

The V and J genes are TRBV2 and TRBJ2-3, with a weak D call TRBD2 (5 bases). CDR3 length: 15 amino acids. The V gene's germline CDR1 is SNHLY and CDR2 FYNNEI. The germline V and J ends were trimmed by 0 bases and 0 bases, with 7 bases remaining between them. The CDR3 loop is CASSEAEASTDTQYF. The CDR3 coding sequence is TGTGCCAGCAGTGAAGCGGAGGCTAGCACAGATACGCAGTATTTT. The full variable domain, with the rest looked up from reference TRBV2 and TRBJ2-3, is EPEVTQTPSHQVTQMGQEVILRCVPISNHLYFYWYRQILGQKVEFLVSFYNNEISEKSEIFDDQFSVERPDGSNFTLKIRSTKLEDSAMYFCASSEAEASTDTQYFGPGTRLTVL.

The chain has TRBV19 and TRBJ2-1, with 8 positions matching TRBD2. Trimming cost V 5 bases and J 0 bases; bases outside gene matches: 3. This CDR3 has 15 amino acids. The V gene's germline CDR1 is LNHDA and CDR2 SQIVND (reference sequence). The CDR3 spells CASSPRGGSYNEQFF. CDR3 nucleotide sequence: TGTGCCAGTAGTCCCCGGGGGGGCTCCTACAATGAGCAGTTCTTC. The whole variable domain, remainder taken from reference TRBV19 and TRBJ2-1, is DGGITQSPKYLFRKEGQNVTLSCEQNLNHDAMYWYRQDPGQGLRLIYYSQIVNDFQKGDIAEGYSVSREKKESFPLTVTSAQKNPTAFYLCASSPRGGSYNEQFFGPGTRLTVL.

V usage is TRBV7-8 and J usage is TRBJ1-2; D is ambiguous. V was clipped by 5 bases and J by 6 bases, with 13 bases between them. The CDR3 covers 13 residues. Germline V gives CDR1 SGHVS, CDR2 FQNEAQ. CDR3 DNA: TGTGCCAGCAGCCTCGGACTAGAGGATGGCTACACCTTC. Encoded protein: CASSLGLEDGYTF.

The chain recombines TRBV7-9 with TRBJ1-1, with 7 bases lining up with TRBD1. Trimming cost V 8 bases and J 7 bases; bases outside gene matches: 7. Germline assignment: CDR1 SEHNR and CDR2 FQNEAQ (reference sequence). The CDR3 is 12 amino acids. CDR3 DNA: TGTGCCAGCGACAGGGCGATGATTGAAGCTTTCTTT. This sequence encodes CASDRAMIEAFF.